This record looks at one TCR beta chain sequence and its context. Its target is not known. Only CD45RO-negative cells positively selected for CCR7 counted as naive CD8 cells, so terminally differentiated effector memory CD45RA+ cells were excluded. The entry originates in a study of shared clonotypes between healthy human individuals. Study as a whole: With ages of 18 to 49, the donors were two women and a few men.

In the authors' methods: Filtering differed because ImmunoSEQ produced junction-only sequences that carried no quality scores. Clones were read by immunoSEQ multiplex PCR, and TCRdb kept only the in-frame ones, dropping some. D and trimming were read from the DNA, whereas the V and J calls and clone size are those reported in that table. The sample consists of about 2.1 million clones, 80% to 95% of them appearing once. The study's findings and limits: Some clonotypes were shared by all four sorted-subset donors, while others were not shared. The non-shared ones had lower generation probabilities than the shared ones.

V lost 1 base, J lost 0 bases, and 9 bases lay in between. The germline V gene encodes CDR1 SEHNR and CDR2 FQNEAQ (reference sequence). This CDR3 has 15 residues. The gene calls are TRBV7-9 and TRBJ1-1; no clear D gene. The sequence came from a man aged 18 to 29 in good health. Some clones in this sample may be carry-over from other donors' samples. Sequenced sample: naive CD8+ T cells from PBMCs. The CDR3 coding sequence is TGTGCCAGCAGCTTAGGGTCCACGGTGAACACTGAAGCTTTCTTT. Its protein is CASSLGSTVNTEAFF.